This T cell receptor beta chain was obtained from a study of blood T cell repertoires in COVID-19 (TCRdb year 2020). For the wider study: Samples from collaborators originated in the United States, Italy and Spain and spanned both the acute and convalescent phases of COVID-19. Samples were obtained from the ongoing ImmuneRACE study (first 160 participants) and from some 1,300 subjects provided by 6 global collaborators. Where available, HLA class I and class II types were obtained from metadata supplied by the sample provider rather than from assay-based typing. A de-identified subject ID, COVID-19 status, age in years and sex were almost always included in the sample metadata. Subjects who had been exposed to COVID-19, were actively infected with it, or had recovered from it provided the deeply sampled blood TCRbeta repertoires that made up the dataset. The repertoires were released in a freely available public database intended as a resource for research on the immune response to SARS-CoV-2. The material from the prospective study consisted of cDNA or gDNA derived from T cells, B-cell-depleted T cells, or PBMCs.

CDR1 and CDR2 (ENHRY, SYGVKD) derive from the germline V gene. V and J are trimmed by 6 bases and 5 bases, and the gene matches miss 8 bases of the junction. The CDR3 goes from the cysteine to the phenylalanine over 14 residues. Here the CDR3 DNA is all that survives: 42 bases in frame from base 1. Study-wide findings and limitations: The quantity of clinical and demographic metadata differed by source and by participant and was supplied without curation.

One collaborating source in Seattle enrolled patients during active infection and followed them longitudinally through the course of disease. Whole blood was collected in K2EDTA tubes by collaborating institutions according to the institutions' own protocols. Collaborator samples were shipped for TCRbeta analysis as frozen whole blood, isolated PBMCs, or DNA extracted from either sample type. The immunoSEQ Assay, a bias-controlled multiplex PCR, was used to amplify TCRbeta CDR3 regions from genomic DNA. The original pipeline was this. Nucleated cell counts per sample were estimated from amplification of reference gene primers within the assay. To quantify the absolute abundance of each unique TCRbeta CDR3 rearrangement, sequence reads were collapsed and filtered. Productive Simpson clonality was computed per sample as the square root of Simpson's diversity index over productive rearrangements. The clones in this table, taken by TCRdb from immuneACCESS, are in-frame only. Not every clone is retained; where verified, under half of the shortfall comes from an unresolved V gene, and the cause of the rest is unknown. That table furnishes V, J and clone size, whereas the DNA furnished D and trimming. The sample data list some 120,000 clones, and around nine tenths of these were observed just once. Around 4.6% of the sample is in the top ten clones.

To note about this clone: Its antigen is not yet known. No base-level quality is on record; no much larger clone is a single base apart.

The sequence links TRBV10-3 to TRBJ1-1, with 8 bases matching TRBD1. The source of this sequence is a man in his 60s with COVID-19, enrolled during active disease. Sequencing input: peripheral blood. The DNA reads as follows: TGTGCCATCAGGACCGGGACAGGTCGAACTGAAGCTTTCTTT. Its translation reads: CAIRTGTGRTEAFF.